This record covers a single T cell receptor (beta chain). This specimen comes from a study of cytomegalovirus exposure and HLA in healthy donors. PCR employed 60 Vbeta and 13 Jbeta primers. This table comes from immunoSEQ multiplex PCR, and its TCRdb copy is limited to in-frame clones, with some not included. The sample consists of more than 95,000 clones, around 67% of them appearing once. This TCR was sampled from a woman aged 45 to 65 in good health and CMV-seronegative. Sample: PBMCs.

This CDR3 is CASSATGTNYGYTF. CDR3 sequence (DNA): TGCGCCAGCAGCGCCACAGGGACTAACTATGGCTACACCTTC. This chain connects TRBV5-1 to TRBJ1-2; D is perhaps TRBD1 (6 bases). CDR3 length: 14 residues. CDR1 SGHRS and CDR2 YFSETQ come from the germline V gene. V lost 4 bases, J lost 0 bases, and 10 bases lay in between. Full variable domain (missing parts from reference TRBV5-1 and TRBJ1-2): KAGVTQTPRYLIKTRGQQVTLSCSPISGHRSVSWYQQTPGQGLQFLFEYFSETQRNKGNFPGRFSGRQFSNSRSEMNVSTLELGDSALYLCASSATGTNYGYTFGSGTRLTVV.